Sequencing of this T cell receptor beta chain was carried out in a study of CD8 T cells in ankylosing spondylitis. General study findings and limits: Within ankylosing spondylitis blood, a TCR beta motif made up of eight highly homologous variants appeared to be characteristic.

TCRdb reprocessed the 5' RACE reads with MiXCR, giving one entry per CDR3 protein. Of over 450,000 distinct CDR3 sequences in the sample, roughly an eighth were seen once. Germline V CDR1 and CDR2: DFQATT, SNEGSKA (reference sequence). Trimming at V came to 4 bases and at J to 0 bases, leaving 8 bases not matched to a gene. The CDR3 sequence is 16 residues long. This clonotype was counted only a few times. As yet, its antigen is unknown. Input material: blood, either unsorted or a sorted T cell fraction (not recorded which). The TCR sequence derives from a male donor with ankylosing spondylitis. The chain couples TRBV20-1 to TRBJ2-1; 8 bases agree with TRBD1. The CDR3 bases are TGCAGTGCTAACCGGGACAGGCGCTCCTCCTACAATGAGCAGTTCTTC. Its translation: CSANRDRRSSYNEQFF.